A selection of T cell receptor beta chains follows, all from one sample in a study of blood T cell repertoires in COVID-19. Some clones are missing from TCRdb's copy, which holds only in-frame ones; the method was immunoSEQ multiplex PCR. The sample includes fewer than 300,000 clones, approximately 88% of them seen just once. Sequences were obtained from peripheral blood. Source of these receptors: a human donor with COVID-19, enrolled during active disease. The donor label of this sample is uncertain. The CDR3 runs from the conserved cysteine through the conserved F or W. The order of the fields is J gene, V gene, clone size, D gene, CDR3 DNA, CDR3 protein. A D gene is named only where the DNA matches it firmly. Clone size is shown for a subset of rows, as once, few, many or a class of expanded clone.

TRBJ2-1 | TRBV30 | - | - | TGTGCCTGGAGTGTACTGGCGGTTTACAATGAGCAGTTCTTC | CAWSVLAVYNEQFF
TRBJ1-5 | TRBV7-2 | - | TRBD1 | TGTGCCAGCAGCGCCGGGACAGGACGAAATCAGCCCCAGCATTTT | CASSAGTGRNQPQHF
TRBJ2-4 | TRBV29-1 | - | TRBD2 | TGCAGCGTTCTCGGACTAGCGGGAGGGGGAGGGGGTCGGCCCAAAAACATTCAGTACTTC | CSVLGLAGGGGGRPKNIQYF
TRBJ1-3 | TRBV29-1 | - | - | TGCAGCGCCGTCGTCTCTGGAAACACCATATATTTT | CSAVVSGNTIYF
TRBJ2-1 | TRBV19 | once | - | TGTGCCAGTAGTATTGGGACTTCGTATGAGCAGTTCTTC | CASSIGTSYEQFF
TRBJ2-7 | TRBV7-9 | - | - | TGTGCCAGCAGCTTATTGACTACCTTGGCCTACGAGCAGTACTTC | CASSLLTTLAYEQYF
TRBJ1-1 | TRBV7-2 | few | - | TGTGCCAGCAGCCCCAACAGTTACGGCACTGAAGCTTTCTTT | CASSPNSYGTEAFF
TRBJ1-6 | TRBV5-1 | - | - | TGCGCCAGCAGCTTGTCGCCCGGGGGGTCTTCACCCCTCCACTTT | CASSLSPGGSSPLHF
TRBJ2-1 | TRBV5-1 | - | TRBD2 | TGCGCCAGCAGCTCAGGGACTAGCGGACACAATGAGCAGTTCTTC | CASSSGTSGHNEQFF
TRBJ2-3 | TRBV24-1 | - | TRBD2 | TGTGCCACCAGTGATTTCCCTCTAAGCGGGAGGGCCACAGATACGCAGTATTTT | CATSDFPLSGRATDTQYF
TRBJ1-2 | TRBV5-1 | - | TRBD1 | TGCGCCAGTCGACAGGGTGAAGGTGACTATGGCTACACCTTC | CASRQGEGDYGYTF
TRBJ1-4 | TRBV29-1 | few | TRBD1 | TGCAGCGTTGATTCAGGGGGTGGTGAAAAACTGTTTTTT | CSVDSGGGEKLFF
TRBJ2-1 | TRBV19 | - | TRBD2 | TGTGCCAGTAGTCCCCTAGCTAGCGGGAGAGATCGCTCCTACAATGAGCAGTTCTTC | CASSPLASGRDRSYNEQFF
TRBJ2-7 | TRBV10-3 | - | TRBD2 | TGTGCCATCAGTGAGACTAGCGGGAGCTCCTACGAGCAGTACTTC | CAISETSGSSYEQYF
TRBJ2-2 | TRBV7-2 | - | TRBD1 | TGTGCCAGCAGCTTAGCTGGGACAGGGCCGTTGTTTTTT | CASSLAGTGPLFF
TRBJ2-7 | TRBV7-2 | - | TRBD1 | TGTGCCAGCAGCCCACAGGGGGGAGATCCCAGGCAGTACTTC | CASSPQGGDPRQYF
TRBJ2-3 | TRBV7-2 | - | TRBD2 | TGTGCCAGCAGCTTAAGCGGGAGGGCTGGGGATACGCAGTATTTT | CASSLSGRAGDTQYF
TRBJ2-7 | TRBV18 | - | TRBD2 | TGTGCCAGCTCACCAAACATCAGGACTAGCGACTACGAGCAGTACTTC | CASSPNIRTSDYEQYF
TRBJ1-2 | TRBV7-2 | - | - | TGTGCCAGCAGCTTAGAACAGTTCACATATGGCTACACCTTC | CASSLEQFTYGYTF
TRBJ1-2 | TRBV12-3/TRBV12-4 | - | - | TGTGCCAGCAGGCGGACAGACTATGGCTACACCTTC | CASRRTDYGYTF
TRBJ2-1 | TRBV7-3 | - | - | TGTGCCAGCAGCTTAAGAGGCCCCAATTATGCCTCCTACAATGAGCAGTTCTTC | CASSLRGPNYASYNEQFF
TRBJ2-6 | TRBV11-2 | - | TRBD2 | TGTGCCAGCAGCCCCACTAGCGGGAGCTTTGGGGCCAACGTCCTGACTTTC | CASSPTSGSFGANVLTF
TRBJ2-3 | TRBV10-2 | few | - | TGCGCCAGCAGTGAGCGTCTAGCCGGCACAGATACGCAGTATTTT | CASSERLAGTDTQYF
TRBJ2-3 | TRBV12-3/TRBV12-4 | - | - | TGTGCCAGCTCAACAGATACGCAGTATTTT | CASSTDTQYF
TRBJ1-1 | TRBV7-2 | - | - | TGTGCCAGCAGCTTTTCGAGGCTCTACACTGAAGCTTTCTTT | CASSFSRLYTEAFF
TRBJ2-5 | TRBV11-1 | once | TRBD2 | TGTGCCAGCAGCTCACGCGCGGGAGGAGTGGAGACCCAGTACTTC | CASSSRAGGVETQYF
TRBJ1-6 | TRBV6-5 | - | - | TGTGCCAGTACGGAGGAATCTGGTTCACCCCTCCACTTT | CASTEESGSPLHF
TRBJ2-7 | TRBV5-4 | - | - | TGTGCCAGCAGCTTGGGGAAGGGAGTCCCCTCCTACGAGCAGTACTTC | CASSLGKGVPSYEQYF
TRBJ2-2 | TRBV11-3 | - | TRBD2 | TGTGCCAGCAGCCTCTGGGGGGGTGACACCGGGGAGCTGTTTTTT | CASSLWGGDTGELFF
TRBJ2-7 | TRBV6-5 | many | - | TGTGCCAGCAGCCCCGAGGGCGGGACGGCTTACGAGCAGTACTTC | CASSPEGGTAYEQYF
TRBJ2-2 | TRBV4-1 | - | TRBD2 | TGCGCCAGCAGCCAAGCGGGAGGGCCAATCGGCGGGGAGCTGTTTTTT | CASSQAGGPIGGELFF
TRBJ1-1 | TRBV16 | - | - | TGTGCCAGCAGCCGATCGCGGCAGCCGATGAACACTGAAGCTTTCTTT | CASSRSRQPMNTEAFF
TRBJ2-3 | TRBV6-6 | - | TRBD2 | TGTGCCAGCAGCCCACTAGCGGGTAACACAGATACGCAGTATTTT | CASSPLAGNTDTQYF
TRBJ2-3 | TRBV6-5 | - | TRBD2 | TGTGCCAGCAGGCGGGGGGACCTCACAGATACGCAGTATTTT | CASRRGDLTDTQYF
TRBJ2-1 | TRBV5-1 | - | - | TGCGCCAGCAGCCCCCCGTATGCTTCGAGCTCCTACAATGAGCAGTTCTTC | CASSPPYASSSYNEQFF
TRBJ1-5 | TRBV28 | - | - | TGTGCCAGCAGTTATCCTGGGCGTGATCAGCCCCAGCATTTT | CASSYPGRDQPQHF
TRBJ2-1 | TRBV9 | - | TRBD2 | TGTGCCAGCAGCGTAGAGGGTAGCGGGGGTTCCTACAATGAGCAGTTCTTC | CASSVEGSGGSYNEQFF
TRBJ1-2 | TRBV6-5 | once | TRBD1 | TGTGCCAGCAGCCCGGGACAGGCAAACTATGGCTACACCTTC | CASSPGQANYGYTF
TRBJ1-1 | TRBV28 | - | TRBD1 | TGTGCCAGCAGTACCCGAACAGGGGTTCAGTACGGCAACACTGAAGCTTTCTTT | CASSTRTGVQYGNTEAFF
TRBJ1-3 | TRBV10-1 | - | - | TGCGCCAGCAGTCATGGAAACACCATATATTTT | CASSHGNTIYF
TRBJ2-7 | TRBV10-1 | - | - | TGCGCCAGCATTCACCCGGGGGTGGCGTACGAGCAGTACTTC | CASIHPGVAYEQYF
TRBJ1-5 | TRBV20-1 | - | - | TGCAGTGCTAGCGGGGGGGGTGACCAGCATTTT | CSASGGGDQHF
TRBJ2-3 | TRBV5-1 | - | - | TGCGCCAGCAGCCCGGTTGCTTTTAGCACAGATACGCAGTATTTT | CASSPVAFSTDTQYF
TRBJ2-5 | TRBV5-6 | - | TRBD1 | TGTGCCAGCAGCTTGCCGGGACAGGGGTTTCAAGAGACCCAGTACTTC | CASSLPGQGFQETQYF
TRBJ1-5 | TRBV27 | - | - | TGTGCCAGCATGGTAACGGGGGAGGGCAATCAGCCCCAGCATTTT | CASMVTGEGNQPQHF
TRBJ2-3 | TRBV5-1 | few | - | TGCGCCAGCAGCTTGGACGACTTAACAGATACGCAGTATTTT | CASSLDDLTDTQYF
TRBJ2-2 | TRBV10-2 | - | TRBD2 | TGCGCCAGCAGTGAGACAGGACTAGCGGGGAGGGACGGGGAGCTGTTTTTT | CASSETGLAGRDGELFF
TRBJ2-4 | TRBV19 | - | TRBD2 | TGTGCCAGTAGTATCGCCCTAGCGGATGATATTCAGTACTTC | CASSIALADDIQYF
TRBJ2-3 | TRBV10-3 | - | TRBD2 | TGTGCCATCAGTGACGGGGGGACAGATACGCAGTATTTT | CAISDGGTDTQYF
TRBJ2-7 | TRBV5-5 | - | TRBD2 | TGTGCCAGCAGCCAATCTAGCGGTATGAGCTCCTACGAGCAGTACTTC | CASSQSSGMSSYEQYF